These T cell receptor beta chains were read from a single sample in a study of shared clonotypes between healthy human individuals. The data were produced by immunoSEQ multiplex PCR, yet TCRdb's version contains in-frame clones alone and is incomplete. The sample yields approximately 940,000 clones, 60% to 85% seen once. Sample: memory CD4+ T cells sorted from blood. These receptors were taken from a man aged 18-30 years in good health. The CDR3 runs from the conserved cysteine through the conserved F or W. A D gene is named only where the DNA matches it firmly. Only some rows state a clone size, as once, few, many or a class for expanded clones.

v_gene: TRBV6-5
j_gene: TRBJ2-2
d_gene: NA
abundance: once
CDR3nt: TGTGCCAGCAGTCCCAGGGTGCACGGGGAGCTGTTTTTT
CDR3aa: CASSPRVHGELFF

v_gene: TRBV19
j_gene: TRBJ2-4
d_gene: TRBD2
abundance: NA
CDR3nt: TGTGCCAGTAGTACCGGCCTAGCGGGGGGCGTCAAAAACATTCAGTACTTC
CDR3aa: CASSTGLAGGVKNIQYF

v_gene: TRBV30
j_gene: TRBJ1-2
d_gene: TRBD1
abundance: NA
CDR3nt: TGTGCCTGGAGTCAGGACAGGGAGTTCTATGGCTACACCTTC
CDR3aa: CAWSQDREFYGYTF

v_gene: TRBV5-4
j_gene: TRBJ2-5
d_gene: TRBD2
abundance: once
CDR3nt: TGTGCCAGCAGCTTGGAGCCTAGCGGACAAGAGACCCAGTACTTC
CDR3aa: CASSLEPSGQETQYF

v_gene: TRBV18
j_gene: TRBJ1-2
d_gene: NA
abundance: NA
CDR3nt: TGTGCCAGCTCACGGGGGAGGGACTATGGCTACACCTTC
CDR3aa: CASSRGRDYGYTF

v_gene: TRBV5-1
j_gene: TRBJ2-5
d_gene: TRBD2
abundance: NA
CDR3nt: TGCGCCAGCAGCGAGGGGACTAGCGCGATCATGTACCAAGAGACCCAGTACTTC
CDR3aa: CASSEGTSAIMYQETQYF

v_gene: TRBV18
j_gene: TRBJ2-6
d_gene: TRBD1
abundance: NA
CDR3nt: TGTGCCAGCTCACCATCCCCCCCGGACAGGGCTGGGGCCAACGTCCTGACTTTC
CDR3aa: CASSPSPPDRAGANVLTF

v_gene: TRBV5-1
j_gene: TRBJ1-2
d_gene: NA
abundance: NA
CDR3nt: TGCGCCAGCAGCTTGAGAGGTTGGGACGGGGCGTCTACCTTC
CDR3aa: CASSLRGWDGASTF

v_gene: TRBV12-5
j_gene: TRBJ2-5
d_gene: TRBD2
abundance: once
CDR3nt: TGTGCTAGTGGTTTGAGCGGGGGTGTGAAGACCCAGTACTTC
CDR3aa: CASGLSGGVKTQYF

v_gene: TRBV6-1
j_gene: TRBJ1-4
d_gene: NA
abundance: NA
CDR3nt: TGTGCCAGCAACTGGGAGGGCGGTGAAAAACTGTTTTTT
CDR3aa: CASNWEGGEKLFF

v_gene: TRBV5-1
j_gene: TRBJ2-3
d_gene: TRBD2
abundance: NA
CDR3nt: TGCGCCAGCAGCCCGACTAGCGGGAGTACAGATACGCAGTATTTT
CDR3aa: CASSPTSGSTDTQYF

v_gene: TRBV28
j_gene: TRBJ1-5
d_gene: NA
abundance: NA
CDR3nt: TGTGCCAGCAGTTTCTCGGCAGCTAATCAGCCCCAGCATTTT
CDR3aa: CASSFSAANQPQHF

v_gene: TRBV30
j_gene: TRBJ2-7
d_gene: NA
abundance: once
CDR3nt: TGTGCCTGGAGTGGGGGGACATCACGTTACGAGCAGTACTTC
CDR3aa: CAWSGGTSRYEQYF

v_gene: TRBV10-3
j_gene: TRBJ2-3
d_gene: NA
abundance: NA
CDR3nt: TGTGCCATCAGTGAAGGGAGCCACACAGATACGCAGTATTTT
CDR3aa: CAISEGSHTDTQYF

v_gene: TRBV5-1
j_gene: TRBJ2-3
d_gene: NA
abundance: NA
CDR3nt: TGCGCCAGCAGTGTCACGCAGTCGACAGATACGCAGTATTTT
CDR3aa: CASSVTQSTDTQYF

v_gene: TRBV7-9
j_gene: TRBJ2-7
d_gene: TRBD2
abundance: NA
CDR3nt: TGTGCCAGCAGCTTAGGTACTAGCGGGGGGCCCGCCTACGAGCAGTACTTC
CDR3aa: CASSLGTSGGPAYEQYF

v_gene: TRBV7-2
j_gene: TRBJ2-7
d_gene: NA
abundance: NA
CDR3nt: TGTGCCAGCAGCTTAGAGCAGGGGAACTACGAGCAGTACTTC
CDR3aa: CASSLEQGNYEQYF

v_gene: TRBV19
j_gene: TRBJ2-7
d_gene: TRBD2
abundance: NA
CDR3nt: TGTGCCAGTAGTGTATTCTCCGGGACTAGCGGGAGTAGGGCCTACGAGCAGTACTTC
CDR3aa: CASSVFSGTSGSRAYEQYF

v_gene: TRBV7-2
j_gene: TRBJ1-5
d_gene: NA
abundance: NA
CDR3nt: TGTGCCAGCAGCTTAAACCAACATCAGCCCCAGCATTTT
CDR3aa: CASSLNQHQPQHF

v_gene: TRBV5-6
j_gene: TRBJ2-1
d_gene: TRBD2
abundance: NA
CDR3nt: TGTGCCAGCAGCCCAAGGACTAGCCGGCAGTTCTTC
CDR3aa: CASSPRTSRQFF

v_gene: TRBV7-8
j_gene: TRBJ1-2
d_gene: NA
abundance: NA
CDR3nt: TGTGCCAGCAGCTTAGCGGAGGCGTCTGCCTATGGCTACACCTTC
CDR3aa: CASSLAEASAYGYTF

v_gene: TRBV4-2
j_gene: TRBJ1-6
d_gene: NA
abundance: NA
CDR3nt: TGTGCCAGCAGCCAAGAGGCGGCAGGGTATAATTCACCCCTCCACTTT
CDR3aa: CASSQEAAGYNSPLHF

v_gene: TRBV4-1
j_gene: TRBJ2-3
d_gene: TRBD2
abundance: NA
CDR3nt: TGCGCCAGCAGCCAACCGTTCCTAGCGGGGGGCACAGATACGCAGTATTTT
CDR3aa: CASSQPFLAGGTDTQYF

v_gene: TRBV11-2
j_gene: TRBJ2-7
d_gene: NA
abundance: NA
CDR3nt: TGTGCCAGCAGTTTAAACCCAGGATTCTACGAGCAGTACTTC
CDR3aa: CASSLNPGFYEQYF